The entry below gives a single TCR beta chain sequence along with its context. Per the germline V gene, CDR1 is SGDLS and CDR2 is YYNGEE. This CDR3 has 13 amino acids. The data were taken from a study of T cells expressing NK-cell markers. Study overall: Sorted CD3+CD56+NKG2C+, CD3+CD56+NKG2C- and CD3+CD56-NKG2C+ T cells provided the TCR beta repertoires. The sequencing cohort of eight donors included seven HCMV-seropositive individuals and one seronegative individual.

TCRdb re-called the 5' RACE reads; every CDR3 protein appears as one record, without DNA. The sample totals 150,000 to 200,000 distinct CDR3 sequences. Specimen: blood T cells: a sorted CD56 or NKG2C T cell subset, CD4+ or CD8+ T cells, or bulk PBMC T cells (not recorded which). The TCR was taken from a man aged 18-69 years in good health. The gene calls are TRBV9 and TRBJ2-1; TCRdb gives TRBD1 as the D gene, but with no DNA this cannot be confirmed. The CDR3 loop is CASSAGTRGEQFF.